This T cell receptor (beta chain) is drawn from a study of T cell responses to AZD1222 COVID-19 vaccine (dated by TCRdb to the early 2020s). With respect to the entire study: A total of approximately 240 trial participants underwent TCR sequencing, of whom roughly 210 had received two doses of AZD1222 and about 25 had received two doses of the MenACWY control vaccine. Enrollment into the trials was organized by age into subgroups of 18-55, 56-69 and 70-plus years, and those subgroups contained about 150, 27 and 61 TCR-sequenced participants, respectively.

What the study reported, not specific to this receptor: In the small 56-69-year group, the increase in depth fell short of significance, most likely because of low power. Because no day 14 peak-response samples were available, repertoires were characterized only after the peak T cell response. A significant rise in spike-specific TCR breadth and depth was observed after two AZD1222 doses relative to day 0 and relative to MenACWY recipients. Reportedly, close to half of the unique spike-specific TCRs recognized epitopes lying outside the regions that are mutated in the B.1.351 and B.1.1.7 variants. Conclusions about previously exposed vaccinees are limited because only a handful of AZD1222 recipients were SARS-CoV-2 seropositive at baseline. Most participants were white British and females outnumbered males, and the authors suggested that clonal diversity may have been underestimated. Vaccine-associated CD4 TCRs spanned the whole spike protein, with dominant responses in regions 160-218 and 743-854.

The time point tag for this specimen amounts to: about 28 days (+/-7) after the second vaccine dose. AZD1222 recipients whose second dose came at about 4 weeks and those whose second dose came at about 12 weeks were combined into one group, since spike-specific TCR depth and breadth did not differ between the two schedules. The vaccinee samples were drawn from two UK trials, COV001 and COV002, one of which was a single-blind randomized controlled phase 2/3 trial testing AZD1222 (ChAdOx1 nCoV-19) in healthy adults. Trial participant PBMC samples were collected at day 0 and day 28 after the second dose for TCRbeta chain sequencing. The CDR3 regions of human TCRbeta chains were analyzed by immunosequencing. Per the source publication's procedure: TCRs in the repertoires were matched against a reference library of SARS-CoV-2-specific TCRs that had been generated with the MIRA antigen-specificity platform. Breadth was defined as the fraction of unique TCRs that were SARS-CoV-2-associated, and depth was defined as the fraction of total T cells that were SARS-CoV-2-associated. Using the MIRA data, every spike-specific TCR was mapped to the spike region that the TCR reacted to and assigned to either a CD4 or a CD8 class. Log10-transformed breadth and depth values were compared by one-way ANOVA with Sidak's multiple comparisons tests. Imported from immuneACCESS, the table was reduced by TCRdb to in-frame sequences with V and J called. These copies leave out some clones; in studies compared against another copy, an unresolved V gene accounts for under half, and the cause of the remainder is not known. Clonal size and the V and J genes are those of that table, whereas D and trimming came from the DNA. In all, the sample holds about 200,000 clones, and roughly 92% of those were seen once. Of the sample, approximately 1% falls within the top ten clones.

Taken from cysteine to phenylalanine, the CDR3 has 14 residues. The sequence is cut down to CDR3 DNA, 42 bases in frame from base 1. CDR1 is given as SGHNT and CDR2 as YYREEE, both from the germline V gene (reference sequence). V drops 0 bases and J drops 2 bases, leaving 8 bases in between. As regards this clone: What this receptor recognizes is not known. No much larger clone is present one base from it, and per-base qualities are unavailable. The same CDR3 arises from other DNA sequences in this sample as well.

The TCR was taken from an adult who received the AZD1222 COVID-19 vaccine. The sequencing used peripheral blood, collected 28 days after the second AZD1222 dose. The chain links TRBV5-4 with TRBJ1-2; TRBD1 might be the D gene, on 6 matching bases. The CDR3 in this case is CASSLGGANYGYTF. The sequenced DNA is TGTGCCAGCAGCTTGGGGGGGGCGAACTATGGCTACACCTTC.